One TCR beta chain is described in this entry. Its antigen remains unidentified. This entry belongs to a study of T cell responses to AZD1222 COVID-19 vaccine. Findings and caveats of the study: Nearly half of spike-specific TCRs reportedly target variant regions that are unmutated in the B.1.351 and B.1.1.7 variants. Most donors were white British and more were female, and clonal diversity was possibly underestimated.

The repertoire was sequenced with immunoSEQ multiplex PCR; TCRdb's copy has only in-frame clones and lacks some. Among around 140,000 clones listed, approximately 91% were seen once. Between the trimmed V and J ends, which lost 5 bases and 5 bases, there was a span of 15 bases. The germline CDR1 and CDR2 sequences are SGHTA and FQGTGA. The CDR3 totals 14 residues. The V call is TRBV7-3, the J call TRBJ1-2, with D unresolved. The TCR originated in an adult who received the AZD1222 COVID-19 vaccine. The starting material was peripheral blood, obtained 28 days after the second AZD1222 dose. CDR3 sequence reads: CASSPTTSPYGYTF. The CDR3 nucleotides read TGTGCCAGCAGCCCGACGACCAGCCCGTATGGCTACACCTTC.